This T cell receptor (beta chain) was identified in a study of early T cells in non-severe SARS-CoV-2 infection. About the research overall: Chains were not paired, and sequencing was done on bulk RNA from unsorted whole blood.

CDR1 is ENHRY and CDR2 is SYGVKD in the germline V gene. V lost 6 bases and J 8 bases, leaving 19 bases between the germline ends. The CDR3 loop spans 14 amino acids. Findings and limits, study-wide: VDJdb-based matching was biased toward anti-spike CD8 responses and missed private and CD4 specificities.

The TCR library protocol attached unique molecular identifiers to the individual cDNA molecules. Via MiXCR, TCRdb re-called the 5' RACE reads, giving one row per CDR3 protein. The sample holds roughly 49,000 distinct CDR3 sequences; approximately 4.1% are singletons and the top ten take around 6%. This clonotype appeared a few times. Its matching antigen is unknown. The receptor was derived from an adult who was a healthcare worker with PCR-confirmed SARS-CoV-2 infection or an uninfected control (not recorded which). The specimen sequenced was whole blood. This sequence joins TRBV10-3 and TRBJ1-2, with D unresolved. The CDR3, as DNA: TGTGCCATCAGCCGGACCGAACCTGGTTGGGGCTACACCTTC. It is translated as CAISRTEPGWGYTF.